The T cell receptor beta chain under discussion was sequenced for a study of vaccination effects on CD4 cells after COVID-19. Germline loops: CDR1 LGHNA, CDR2 YNFKEQ. Trimming stripped 4 bases from V and 7 bases from J, with 16 bases between. The CDR3 runs 14 residues. The study, taken as a whole, reports: Relatively few convalescent patients took part in the study, which had no early post-infection timepoints.

The culture ran for about eleven days before CD4+ T cells were isolated. The participants, recipients of two vaccine doses, got either BNT162b2 or mRNA-1273. Cultures got half-medium changes with IL-2 on days 3 and 7. This clone has only one observation. As yet, its antigen is unknown. This table comes from immunoSEQ multiplex PCR, and its TCRdb copy is limited to in-frame clones, with some not included. The table shows around 66,000 clones, with around 69% occurring only once. This TCR came from a human donor who received a COVID-19 vaccine. The gene calls are TRBV4-2 and TRBJ1-2; a weak D match, TRBD1 (6 bases). The sample was CD4+ T cells from PBMCs cultured without peptide, taken after COVID-19 vaccination. The CDR3 loop is CASSPEGGLGGYTF. The CDR3 coding sequence is TGTGCCAGCAGCCCCGAGGGGGGCCTGGGTGGCTACACCTTC.